This is a list of T cell receptor beta chains from one sample in a study of T-cell reconstitution after alpha-beta-depleted transplantation in children. TCRdb re-analysed the PCR reads in MiXCR, keeping a single row per CDR3 protein. The repertoire holds approximately 230,000 distinct CDR3 sequences, with more than 20% as singletons. The sample consisted of PBMCs, taken before TCRalphabeta/CD19-depleted stem cell transplant. Receptor source: a girl aged 2-10 years with Fanconi anemia, due to receive a stem cell transplant. Each CDR3 is given with its conserved first and last residue. Each record gives: clone size, D gene, J gene, V gene, CDR3 protein, CDR3 DNA. D genes are given only for firm matches. Size values are once, few and many counts, or a class for expanded clones, and some rows have none.

clone size: many; D gene: TRBD2; J gene: TRBJ2-1; V gene: TRBV29-1; CDR3 protein: CSAGRGGNEQFF; CDR3 DNA: TGCAGCGCCGGGCGGGGGGGCAATGAGCAGTTCTTC
clone size: -; D gene: TRBD1; J gene: TRBJ2-3; V gene: TRBV9; CDR3 protein: CASSVQGADTQYF; CDR3 DNA: TGTGCCAGCAGCGTACAGGGGGCCGATACGCAGTATTTT
clone size: once; D gene: TRBD2; J gene: TRBJ2-1; V gene: TRBV6-4; CDR3 protein: CASSDVSEGGAENEQFF; CDR3 DNA: TGTGCCAGCAGTGACGTCTCGGAGGGAGGGGCTGAGAATGAGCAGTTCTTC
clone size: few; D gene: TRBD2; J gene: TRBJ2-2; V gene: TRBV4-2; CDR3 protein: CASSPTSGTGDGELFF; CDR3 DNA: TGTGCCAGCAGCCCGACTAGCGGTACGGGGGACGGGGAGCTGTTTTTT
clone size: once; D gene: -; J gene: TRBJ2-7; V gene: TRBV20-1; CDR3 protein: CSARPGRSYEGQYF; CDR3 DNA: TGCAGTGCCCGACCGGGACGGTCCTACGAGGGGCAGTACTTC
clone size: few; D gene: -; J gene: TRBJ2-7; V gene: TRBV20-1; CDR3 protein: CSARVARPRSSYEQYF; CDR3 DNA: TGCAGTGCTAGAGTGGCCCGGCCCCGAAGCTCCTACGAGCAGTACTTC
clone size: -; D gene: -; J gene: TRBJ2-1; V gene: TRBV6-5; CDR3 protein: CASSYSILDFGNEQFF; CDR3 DNA: TGTGCCAGCAGTTACTCGATACTAGATTTCGGCAATGAGCAGTTCTTC
clone size: many; D gene: -; J gene: TRBJ1-4; V gene: TRBV6-5; CDR3 protein: CASSSLGWASTLPEKLFF; CDR3 DNA: TGTGCCAGCAGTTCCCTGGGGTGGGCGAGTACCCTTCCTGAAAAACTGTTTTTT
clone size: -; D gene: -; J gene: TRBJ2-1; V gene: TRBV4-2; CDR3 protein: CASSQVPKGLGEQFF; CDR3 DNA: TGTGCCAGCAGCCAAGTCCCAAAGGGGCTCGGCGAGCAGTTCTTC
clone size: many; D gene: -; J gene: TRBJ2-3; V gene: TRBV29-1; CDR3 protein: CSVSGADTQYF; CDR3 DNA: TGCAGCGTGTCAGGGGCAGATACGCAGTATTTT
clone size: -; D gene: TRBD1; J gene: TRBJ2-3; V gene: TRBV13; CDR3 protein: CASSRQGWADTQYF; CDR3 DNA: TGTGCCAGCAGCCGACAGGGATGGGCAGATACGCAGTATTTT
clone size: -; D gene: -; J gene: TRBJ2-7; V gene: TRBV7-8; CDR3 protein: CASSLANRASYEQYF; CDR3 DNA: TGTGCCAGCAGCTTAGCGAATAGGGCGTCTTACGAGCAGTACTTC
clone size: few; D gene: TRBD1; J gene: TRBJ2-2; V gene: TRBV9; CDR3 protein: CASSSTGDTGELFF; CDR3 DNA: TGTGCCAGCAGCTCTACAGGGGATACCGGGGAGCTGTTTTTT
clone size: -; D gene: -; J gene: TRBJ2-6; V gene: TRBV7-3; CDR3 protein: CASSLSRVGANVLTF; CDR3 DNA: TGTGCCAGCAGCTTAAGCAGGGTCGGGGCCAACGTCCTGACTTTC
clone size: -; D gene: TRBD1; J gene: TRBJ2-1; V gene: TRBV4-1; CDR3 protein: CASSQGNRGQYYEQFF; CDR3 DNA: TGCGCCAGCAGCCAAGGCAACAGGGGACAATACTATGAGCAGTTCTTC
clone size: -; D gene: -; J gene: TRBJ2-7; V gene: TRBV7-6; CDR3 protein: CASRLNPGRGTDEQYF; CDR3 DNA: TGTGCCAGCAGGTTAAACCCAGGCCGGGGAACGGACGAGCAGTACTTC
clone size: many; D gene: TRBD2; J gene: TRBJ2-7; V gene: TRBV7-2; CDR3 protein: CASNYFRISGGLEQYF; CDR3 DNA: TGTGCCAGCAACTACTTCCGGATTAGCGGGGGTTTGGAGCAGTACTTC
clone size: many; D gene: -; J gene: TRBJ2-4; V gene: TRBV29-1; CDR3 protein: CSVAGFDIQYF; CDR3 DNA: TGCAGCGTTGCCGGGTTCGACATTCAGTACTTC
clone size: -; D gene: -; J gene: TRBJ2-3; V gene: TRBV7-3; CDR3 protein: CASSLTRDEGTDTQYF; CDR3 DNA: TGTGCCAGCAGCTTAACAAGGGACGAGGGCACAGATACGCAGTATTTT
clone size: many; D gene: TRBD1; J gene: TRBJ1-6; V gene: TRBV20-1; CDR3 protein: CSGGQGDKSPLHF; CDR3 DNA: TGCAGTGGTGGACAGGGGGACAAATCACCCCTCCACTTT
clone size: -; D gene: TRBD2; J gene: TRBJ2-7; V gene: TRBV4-1; CDR3 protein: CASSQGALAEYEQYF; CDR3 DNA: TGCGCCAGCAGCCAAGGGGCCCTAGCGGAATACGAGCAGTACTTC
clone size: -; D gene: -; J gene: TRBJ2-5; V gene: TRBV20-1; CDR3 protein: CSARAGPLETQYF; CDR3 DNA: TGCAGTGCTAGAGCGGGACCCCTGGAGACCCAGTACTTC
clone size: few; D gene: -; J gene: TRBJ2-5; V gene: TRBV5-1; CDR3 protein: CASSPRTVRQETQYF; CDR3 DNA: TGCGCCAGCAGCCCCCGGACAGTGAGACAAGAGACCCAGTACTTC
clone size: few; D gene: -; J gene: TRBJ2-1; V gene: TRBV6-2/TRBV6-3; CDR3 protein: CASSYSRLVFNEQFF; CDR3 DNA: TGTGCCAGCAGTTACTCCAGACTAGTTTTCAATGAGCAGTTCTTC
clone size: -; D gene: -; J gene: TRBJ1-2; V gene: TRBV5-1; CDR3 protein: CASSLGINYGYTF; CDR3 DNA: TGCGCCAGCAGCTTGGGCATCAACTATGGCTACACCTTC
clone size: -; D gene: TRBD2; J gene: TRBJ2-1; V gene: TRBV28; CDR3 protein: CASRLAGAEQFF; CDR3 DNA: TGTGCCAGCAGACTAGCGGGAGCCGAGCAGTTCTTC
clone size: -; D gene: TRBD1; J gene: TRBJ2-2; V gene: TRBV7-6; CDR3 protein: CASSSRRGHTGELFF; CDR3 DNA: TGTGCCAGCAGCTCCCGAAGGGGGCACACCGGGGAGCTGTTTTTT
clone size: many; D gene: -; J gene: TRBJ2-1; V gene: TRBV9; CDR3 protein: CASSSRVRGRYNEQFF; CDR3 DNA: TGTGCCAGCAGCTCCCGAGTACGGGGGAGGTACAATGAGCAGTTCTTC
clone size: -; D gene: TRBD1; J gene: TRBJ2-1; V gene: TRBV7-6; CDR3 protein: CASSLGQAHNEQFF; CDR3 DNA: TGTGCCAGCAGCTTGGGACAGGCCCACAATGAGCAGTTCTTC
clone size: -; D gene: TRBD1; J gene: TRBJ2-7; V gene: TRBV18; CDR3 protein: CASSLTGDSGEQYF; CDR3 DNA: TGTGCCAGCTCGCTGACAGGGGACTCGGGGGAGCAGTACTTC
clone size: few; D gene: TRBD2; J gene: TRBJ2-3; V gene: TRBV6-1; CDR3 protein: CASSTAGARTDTQYF; CDR3 DNA: TGTGCCAGCAGTACAGCGGGAGCGAGGACAGATACGCAGTATTTT
clone size: -; D gene: -; J gene: TRBJ2-3; V gene: TRBV7-2; CDR3 protein: CASSSTGPTQYF; CDR3 DNA: TGTGCCAGCAGCTCTACAGGGCCTACGCAGTATTTT
clone size: -; D gene: TRBD2; J gene: TRBJ2-3; V gene: TRBV20-1; CDR3 protein: CSAHGLAGPSTDTQYF; CDR3 DNA: TGCAGTGCTCACGGACTAGCGGGTCCTAGCACAGATACGCAGTATTTT
clone size: many; D gene: -; J gene: TRBJ1-5; V gene: TRBV12-3/TRBV12-4; CDR3 protein: CASSLSGNVGPQHF; CDR3 DNA: TGTGCCAGCAGTTTATCAGGGAACGTAGGGCCCCAGCATTTT
clone size: many; D gene: TRBD2; J gene: TRBJ2-3; V gene: TRBV10-3; CDR3 protein: CAISAAGGITDTQYF; CDR3 DNA: TGTGCCATCAGTGCCGCGGGGGGCATCACAGATACGCAGTATTTT
clone size: many; D gene: TRBD2; J gene: TRBJ2-1; V gene: TRBV20-1; CDR3 protein: CSATRGGSPHEQFF; CDR3 DNA: TGCAGTGCTACGCGGGGGGGCTCACCGCATGAGCAGTTCTTC
clone size: -; D gene: TRBD1; J gene: TRBJ2-2; V gene: TRBV24-1; CDR3 protein: CATSDMDRGYTGELFF; CDR3 DNA: TGTGCCACCAGTGATATGGACAGGGGATACACCGGGGAGCTGTTTTTT
clone size: few; D gene: -; J gene: TRBJ2-2; V gene: TRBV6-1; CDR3 protein: CASSEKVGELFF; CDR3 DNA: TGTGCCAGCAGTGAGAAGGTCGGGGAGCTGTTTTTT
clone size: -; D gene: -; J gene: TRBJ2-3; V gene: TRBV12-3/TRBV12-4; CDR3 protein: CASSFSQDIHTDTQYF; CDR3 DNA: TGTGCCAGCAGTTTTAGTCAGGACATCCACACAGATACGCAGTATTTT
clone size: -; D gene: -; J gene: TRBJ1-1; V gene: TRBV5-1; CDR3 protein: CASSLAQVLNTEAFF; CDR3 DNA: TGCGCCAGCAGCTTGGCTCAGGTCCTGAACACTGAAGCTTTCTTT
clone size: few; D gene: TRBD2; J gene: TRBJ2-3; V gene: TRBV2; CDR3 protein: CASSEAASGRDTQYF; CDR3 DNA: TGTGCCAGCAGTGAAGCGGCTAGCGGGAGAGATACGCAGTATTTT
clone size: -; D gene: -; J gene: TRBJ2-7; V gene: TRBV7-9; CDR3 protein: CASSFRADLYEQYF; CDR3 DNA: TGTGCCAGCAGCTTTCGAGCGGACCTCTACGAGCAGTACTTC
clone size: -; D gene: TRBD2; J gene: TRBJ2-1; V gene: TRBV7-6; CDR3 protein: CASSLFLAGDNEQFF; CDR3 DNA: TGTGCCAGCAGCTTATTTCTAGCGGGGGACAATGAGCAGTTCTTC
clone size: -; D gene: -; J gene: TRBJ2-3; V gene: TRBV18; CDR3 protein: CASSREDTQYF; CDR3 DNA: TGTGCCAGCTCACGTGAAGATACGCAGTATTTT
clone size: many; D gene: -; J gene: TRBJ2-7; V gene: TRBV4-2; CDR3 protein: CASSQAQGRAYEQYF; CDR3 DNA: TGTGCCAGCAGCCAAGCGCAGGGAAGGGCCTACGAGCAGTACTTC
clone size: many; D gene: -; J gene: TRBJ1-3; V gene: TRBV29-1; CDR3 protein: CSVGQLPGNTIYF; CDR3 DNA: TGCAGCGTTGGACAACTCCCTGGAAACACCATATATTTT